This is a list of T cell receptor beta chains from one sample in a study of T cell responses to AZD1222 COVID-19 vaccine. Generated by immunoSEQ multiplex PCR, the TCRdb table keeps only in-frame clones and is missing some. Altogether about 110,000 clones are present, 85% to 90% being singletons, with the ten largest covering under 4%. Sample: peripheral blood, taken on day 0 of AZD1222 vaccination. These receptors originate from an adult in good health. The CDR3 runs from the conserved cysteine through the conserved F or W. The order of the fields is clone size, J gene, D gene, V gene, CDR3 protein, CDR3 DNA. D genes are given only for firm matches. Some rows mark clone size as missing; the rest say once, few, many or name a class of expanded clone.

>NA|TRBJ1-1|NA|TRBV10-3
CAISELSDGTEAFF
TGTGCCATCAGTGAGTTAAGTGATGGCACTGAAGCTTTCTTT
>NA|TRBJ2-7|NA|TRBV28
CASSSYRATYEQYF
TGTGCCAGCAGCAGTTATCGGGCGACCTACGAGCAGTACTTC
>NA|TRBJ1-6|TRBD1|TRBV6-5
CASSRGQGNSPLHF
TGTGCCAGCAGCCGAGGACAGGGGAATTCACCCCTCCACTTT
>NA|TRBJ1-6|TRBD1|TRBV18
CASSPVPGQGFSPLHF
TGTGCCAGCTCACCCGTACCGGGACAGGGTTTTTCACCCCTCCACTTT
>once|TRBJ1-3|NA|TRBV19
CASRDSDGNTIYF
TGTGCCAGTAGGGACAGCGATGGAAACACCATATATTTT
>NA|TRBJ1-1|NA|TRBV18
CASSPGATNTEAFF
TGTGCCAGCTCACCAGGGGCCACGAACACTGAAGCTTTCTTT
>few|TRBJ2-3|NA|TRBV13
CASSSGPTDTQYF
TGTGCCAGCAGCTCGGGACCCACAGATACGCAGTATTTT
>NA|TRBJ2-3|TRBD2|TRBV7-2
CASSLRASGGPGTDTQYF
TGTGCCAGCAGCTTACGCGCTAGCGGGGGGCCGGGGACAGATACGCAGTATTTT
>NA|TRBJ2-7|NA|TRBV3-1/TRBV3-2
CASSQVHHEQYF
TGTGCCAGCAGCCAAGTGCATCACGAGCAGTACTTC
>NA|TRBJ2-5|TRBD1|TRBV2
CASGKGQVGTQYF
TGTGCCAGCGGTAAAGGACAGGTCGGGACCCAGTACTTC
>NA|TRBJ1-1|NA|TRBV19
CASLRQMNTEAFF
TGTGCCAGCCTCCGACAGATGAACACTGAAGCTTTCTTT
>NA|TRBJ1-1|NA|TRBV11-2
CASSRPQGGPEAFF
TGTGCCAGCAGCCGACCACAGGGAGGGCCTGAAGCTTTCTTT
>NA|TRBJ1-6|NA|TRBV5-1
CARSPGGVYNSPLHF
TGCGCCCGCAGCCCGGGGGGGGTCTATAATTCACCCCTCCACTTT
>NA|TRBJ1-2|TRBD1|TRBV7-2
CASSPGTGAQYGYTF
TGTGCCAGCAGCCCCGGGACAGGGGCACAATATGGCTACACCTTC
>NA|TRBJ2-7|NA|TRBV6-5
CASSRRRDEQYF
TGTGCCAGCAGCCGCCGACGAGACGAGCAGTACTTC
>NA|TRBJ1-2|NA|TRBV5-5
CASSLSGSTNYGYTF
TGTGCCAGCAGCTTGTCCGGATCAACTAACTATGGCTACACCTTC
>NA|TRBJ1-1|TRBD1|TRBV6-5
CASRGQGASTEAFF
TGTGCCAGCAGGGGACAGGGGGCCAGCACTGAAGCTTTCTTT
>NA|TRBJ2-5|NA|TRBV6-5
CASTLSGETQYF
TGTGCCAGCACCCTGAGCGGCGAGACCCAGTACTTC
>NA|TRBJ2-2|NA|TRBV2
CASRGGGFSNTGELFF
TGTGCCAGCAGAGGAGGCGGGTTTTCGAACACCGGGGAGCTGTTTTTT
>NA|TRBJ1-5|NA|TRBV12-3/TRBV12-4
CASSQGSQPQHF
TGTGCCAGCAGTCAGGGATCTCAGCCCCAGCATTTT
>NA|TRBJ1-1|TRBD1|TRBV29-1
CSFGQGANTEAFF
TGCAGCTTTGGGCAGGGGGCGAACACTGAAGCTTTCTTT
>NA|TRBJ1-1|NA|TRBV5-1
CASSGGTANTEAFF
TGCGCCAGCAGCGGTGGGACGGCAAACACTGAAGCTTTCTTT
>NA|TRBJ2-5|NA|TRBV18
CASSPRGETQYF
TGTGCCAGCTCACCGCGGGGAGAGACCCAGTACTTC
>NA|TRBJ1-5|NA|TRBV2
CASSGSNQPQHF
TGTGCCAGCAGTGGCAGCAATCAGCCCCAGCATTTT
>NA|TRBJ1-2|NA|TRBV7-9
CASSLASGLYGYTF
TGTGCCAGCAGCTTAGCGTCAGGGTTGTATGGCTACACCTTC
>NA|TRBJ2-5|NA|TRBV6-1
CASSEQSAHQETQYF
TGTGCCAGCAGTGAACAGTCGGCGCACCAAGAGACCCAGTACTTC
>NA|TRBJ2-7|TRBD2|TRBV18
CASSRLAGDRQQYF
TGTGCCAGCTCAAGACTAGCGGGGGATCGTCAGCAGTACTTC
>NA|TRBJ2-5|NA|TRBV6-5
CASSREQETQYF
TGTGCCAGCTCGAGGGAACAAGAGACCCAGTACTTC
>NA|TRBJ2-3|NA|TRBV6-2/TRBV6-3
CASSYSKVGGSTDTQYF
TGTGCCAGCAGTTACTCGAAAGTTGGGGGCTCCACAGATACGCAGTATTTT
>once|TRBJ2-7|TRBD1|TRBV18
CASSLRDSVNYEQYF
TGTGCCAGCTCCCTCCGGGACAGTGTAAACTACGAGCAGTACTTC
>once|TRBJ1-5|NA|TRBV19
CASNVGMDQPQHF
TGTGCCAGTAACGTGGGGATGGATCAGCCCCAGCATTTT
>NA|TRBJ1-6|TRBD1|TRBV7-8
CASSLDGTVGSPLHF
TGTGCCAGCAGCTTAGATGGGACAGTTGGTTCACCCCTCCACTTT
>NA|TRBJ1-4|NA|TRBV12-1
CASSPSGGRIGKLFF
TGTGCCAGCAGCCCGAGCGGGGGCCGCATCGGAAAACTGTTTTTT
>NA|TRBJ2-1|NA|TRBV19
CASSIRGGAGYNEQFF
TGTGCCAGTAGTATCAGGGGGGGCGCGGGGTACAATGAGCAGTTCTTC
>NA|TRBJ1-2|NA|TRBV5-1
CASSLAGADPSYGYTF
TGCGCCAGCAGCCTCGCGGGGGCGGATCCCAGTTACGGCTACACCTTC
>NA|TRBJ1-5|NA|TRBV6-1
CASSDWAGYNQPQHF
TGTGCCAGCAGTGATTGGGCAGGGTACAATCAGCCCCAGCATTTT
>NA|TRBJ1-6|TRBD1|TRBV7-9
CASSSGQGVSLHF
TGTGCCAGCAGCTCTGGACAGGGGGTATCCCTCCACTTT
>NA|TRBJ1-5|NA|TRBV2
CASGLDSLSNQPQHF
TGTGCCAGCGGGTTGGACAGCCTTAGCAATCAGCCCCAGCATTTT
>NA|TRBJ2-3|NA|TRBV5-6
CASSWGADTQYF
TGTGCCAGCAGCTGGGGGGCAGATACGCAGTATTTT
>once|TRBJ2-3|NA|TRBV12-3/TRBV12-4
CASSLGRTDTQYF
TGTGCCAGCAGTCTGGGACGCACAGATACGCAGTATTTT
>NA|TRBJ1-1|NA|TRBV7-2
CASSFSRGRTEAFF
TGTGCCAGCAGCTTCTCCAGGGGAAGAACTGAAGCTTTCTTT
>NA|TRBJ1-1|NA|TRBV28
CASSDPRGSAYEAFF
TGTGCCAGCAGTGACCCCCGGGGATCAGCCTATGAAGCTTTCTTT
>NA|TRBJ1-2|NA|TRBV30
CASEFKGQAHYGYTF
TGTGCCTCCGAATTTAAGGGCCAGGCACACTATGGCTACACCTTC
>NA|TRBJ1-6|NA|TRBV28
CASSFGRQGFRSPLHF
TGTGCCAGCAGTTTCGGCCGGCAGGGGTTTCGATCACCCCTCCACTTT
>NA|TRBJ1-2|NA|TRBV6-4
CASSVNQGNYGYTF
TGTGCCAGCAGTGTAAACCAGGGAAACTATGGCTACACCTTC
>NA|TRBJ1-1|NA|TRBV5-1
CASSENGNTEAFF
TGCGCCAGCTCAGAGAACGGGAACACTGAAGCTTTCTTT